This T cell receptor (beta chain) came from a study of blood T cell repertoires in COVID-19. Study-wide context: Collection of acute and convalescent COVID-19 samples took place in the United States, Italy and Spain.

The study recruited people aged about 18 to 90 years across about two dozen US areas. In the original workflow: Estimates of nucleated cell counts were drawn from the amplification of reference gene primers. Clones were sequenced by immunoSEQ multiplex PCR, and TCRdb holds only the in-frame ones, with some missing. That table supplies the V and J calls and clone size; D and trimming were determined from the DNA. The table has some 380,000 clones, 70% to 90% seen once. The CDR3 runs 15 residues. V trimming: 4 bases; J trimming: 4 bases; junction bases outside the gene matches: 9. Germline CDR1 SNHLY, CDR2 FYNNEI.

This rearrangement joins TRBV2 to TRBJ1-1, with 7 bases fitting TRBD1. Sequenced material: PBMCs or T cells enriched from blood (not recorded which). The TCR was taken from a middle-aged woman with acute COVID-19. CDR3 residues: CASSARQGGGTEAFF. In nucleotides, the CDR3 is TGTGCCAGCAGTGCTCGACAGGGAGGAGGCACTGAAGCTTTCTTT.